What follows are 6 T cell receptor beta chains derived from one specimen sequenced in a study of breast tumors, draining lymph nodes, adjacent tissues. Each CDR3 protein is one row after TCRdb ran MiXCR on the multiplex PCR reads. The sample has approximately 170,000 distinct CDR3 sequences, approximately 30% seen once. The lymph nodes were axillary draining lymph nodes from breast cancer patients. Specimen: axillary lymph node tissue. These receptors all stem from a female donor with breast cancer. Some clones in this sample may be carry-over from other donors' samples.

The chain joins TRBV24-1 to TRBJ2-1; the match to TRBD2 covers 12 bases. With 5 bases clipped from V and 9 bases from J, the junction kept 10 bases outside the gene matches. This CDR3 region has 16 residues. From germline, CDR1 is KGHDR and CDR2 SFDVKD. CDR3 protein: CATSGSSGGALGEQFF. The CDR3 DNA reads TGTGCCACCAGTGGTTCTAGCGGGGGGGCCCTTGGTGAGCAGTTCTTC.

In its sample, this clonotype was seen many times. This rearrangement joins TRBV10-1 to TRBJ2-7, with D perhaps being TRBD1 or TRBD2 (5 bases each). V dropped 2 bases and J dropped 2 bases, with 13 bases sitting between them. Germline CDR1 reads WNHNN; CDR2 reads SYGVQD (reference sequence). The CDR3 has 15 residues. The DNA for the CDR3 is TGCGCCAGCAGTGAGGGACGGGGCCACACCTACGAGCAGTACTTC. Its protein product is CASSEGRGHTYEQYF.

This clonotype was recorded a few times. The genes are TRBV6-4 and TRBJ2-3, with 7 positions matching TRBD2. The CDR3 has 15 amino acids. V shed 5 bases, J shed 5 bases, and the junction held 10 bases outside the gene matches. Germline CDR1 and CDR2: MRHNA and SNTAGT. DNA for the CDR3: TGTGCCAGCAGTCACCCCGGACTAGGGGTAGATACGCAGTATTTT. Its protein product is CASSHPGLGVDTQYF.

This clonotype was seen at least ten times. This chain uses TRBV12-3 or TRBV12-4 with TRBJ2-6; 12 positions agree with TRBD1. Trimming took 0 bases from V and 12 from J; bases not matched to a gene: 6. CDR3 length: 16 amino acids. CDR3 sequence (DNA): TGTGCCAGCAGTTTAGCGCGGGACAGGGGGCCTCTCGTCCTGACTTTC. Translation: CASSLARDRGPLVLTF.

Written as DNA, the CDR3 is TGTGCCAGCAGCCAAGAGACTAGCGGAGCGGGGCCTCAAGAGACCCAGTACTTC. Translation gives CASSQETSGAGPQETQYF. This sequence joins TRBV4-2 and TRBJ2-5, with TRBD2 matching 9 bases. Germline CDR1 reads LGHNA; CDR2 reads YNFKEQ. Germline trimming cut 0 bases from V and 2 bases from J; bases unmatched to any gene: 10. The CDR3 loop spans 18 amino acids.

This clonotype appeared many times. The chain employs TRBV3-1 and TRBJ1-4; D is possibly TRBD1 (6 bases). Germline CDR1 LGHDT, CDR2 YNNKEL (reference sequence). This CDR3 has 15 amino acids. Trimming cost V 1 base and J 8 bases, with 14 bases left between them. This CDR3 reads CASSQGGAKGEKLFF. Written as DNA, the CDR3 is TGTGCCAGCAGCCAAGGGGGGGCTAAGGGCGAAAAACTGTTTTTT.